Here is one T cell receptor (beta chain) with its context. Its antigen is currently unknown. The data belong to a study of T cells after yellow fever vaccination. Study outcomes and limitations: FACS-sorted repertoires might harbor abundant contaminating clonotypes from the bulk population. A secondary response was less intense yet reached its peak sooner, at day 5 versus 15.

This CDR3 region has 15 residues. Germline assignment: CDR1 SGHRS and CDR2 YFSETQ. Deletions cut 1 base from V and 4 bases from J, with 15 bases between. 5'RACE template switching generated TCR cDNA, adding a universal primer site and UMIs. TCRdb re-analysed the 5' RACE reads in MiXCR, keeping a single row per CDR3 protein. The sample shows 400,000 to 650,000 distinct CDR3 sequences, 20% to 25% of them seen only once. The sequenced sample was PBMCs, obtained approximately 22 days after the first yellow fever vaccination. The clonotype was recovered from a man aged 18-30 years who received the YFV17D yellow fever vaccine. The V call is TRBV5-1, the J call TRBJ2-7, with a weak D call TRBD2 (5 bases). CDR3 sequence reads: CASSLLLGDSYEQYF. In nucleotides, the CDR3 is TGCGCCAGCAGCTTGCTGCTCGGGGATTCGTACGAGCAGTACTTC.